The 9 T cell receptor beta chains reported below all come from one sample, sequenced in a study of cytomegalovirus exposure and HLA in healthy donors. The PCR ran on 60 Vbeta and 13 Jbeta primers. Measured with immunoSEQ multiplex PCR; TCRdb has only the in-frame clones, and not every one. The sample holds 150,000 to 200,000 clones, over 70% seen once. The sample comprised PBMCs. Receptors were obtained from a male donor in good health and CMV-seronegative.

The chain recombines TRBV5-4 with TRBJ2-7; 8 bases map to TRBD2. The CDR3 runs to 15 residues. The V gene end was trimmed by 3 bases and the J gene end by 0 bases; junction bases not matched to a gene: 5. From germline, CDR1 is SGHNT and CDR2 YYREEE (reference sequence). The CDR3 spells CASSSSGTSSYEQYF. The CDR3 DNA sequence: TGTGCCAGCAGCTCCTCCGGGACTAGCTCCTACGAGCAGTACTTC.

About this clone: Other nucleotide sequences in the sample specify the same CDR3. The gene calls are TRBV7-9 and TRBJ1-4, with TRBD1 matching over 8 bases. J was trimmed by 4 bases and V by 5 bases; bases with no gene match: 3. This CDR3 has 14 residues. Per germline, CDR1 SEHNR and CDR2 FQNEAQ (reference sequence). The DNA of the CDR3 is TGTGCCAGCAGCCCTGGACAGGGTAATGAAAAACTGTTTTTT. Protein: CASSPGQGNEKLFF.

The CDR3 coding sequence is TGTGCCAGCAGCCGGGACAGGAACTCCTACGAGCAGTACTTC. This encodes CASSRDRNSYEQYF. The V call is TRBV5-6, the J call TRBJ2-7, with 8 bases that match TRBD1. The CDR3 has 14 residues. Germline lookup yields CDR1 SGHDT and CDR2 YYEEEE. V dropped 4 bases and J dropped 0; count of bases not matched to a gene: 3. The complete variable domain, with remaining parts taken from reference TRBV5-6 and TRBJ2-7, reads DAGVTQSPTHLIKTRGQQVTLRCSPKSGHDTVSWYQQALGQGPQFIFQYYEEEERQRGNFPDRFSGHQFPNYSSELNVNALLLGDSALYLCASSRDRNSYEQYFGPGTRLTVT.

The table lists this clone with a count of one. The chain couples TRBV18 to TRBJ2-5; the match to TRBD1 covers 8 bases. V trimming: 3 bases; J trimming: 4 bases; junction bases outside the gene matches: 7. The length of the CDR3 is 15 residues. Germline values: CDR1 KGHSH, CDR2 LQKENI. CDR3: CASSPVQGAPETQYF. The CDR3 bases are TGTGCCAGCTCACCGGTCCAGGGGGCGCCAGAGACCCAGTACTTC.

This chain links TRBV4-1 with TRBJ2-1, with 7 bases aligning to TRBD2. The germline V gene has CDR1 MGHRA and CDR2 YSYEKL. The V segment lost 0 bases and the J segment 1 base; nucleotides outside the gene matches: 6. The CDR3 runs to 17 residues. CDR3 loop: CASSQEPSGWSYNEQFF. Here the CDR3 DNA reads TGCGCCAGCAGCCAAGAGCCTAGCGGTTGGTCCTACAATGAGCAGTTCTTC.

The CDR3 protein is CASSPYLERPQETQYF. Here the CDR3 DNA reads TGTGCCAGCTCACCATATTTAGAGCGGCCCCAAGAGACCCAGTACTTC. The chain joins TRBV18 to TRBJ2-5; possible D gene TRBD2, 5 bases. The CDR3 loop spans 16 amino acids. CDR1 KGHSH and CDR2 LQKENI come from the germline V gene. Trimming cost V 2 bases and J 1 base, with 14 bases left between them.

The CDR3 nucleotides are TGCAGCGTCGGACCGGAGGGCTCCTACAATGAGCAGTTCTTC. It translates to CSVGPEGSYNEQFF. The rearrangement links TRBV29-1 to TRBJ2-1; D may be TRBD2 (6 bases). CDR1 and CDR2 (germline): SQVTM, ANQGSEA. The CDR3 sequence is 14 residues long. V was shortened by 6 bases and J by 0 bases, with 12 bases between the two germline ends.

The genes are TRBV11-2 and TRBJ2-5; tentative D call: TRBD2 (5 bases). Germline values: CDR1 SGHAT, CDR2 FQNNGV. This CDR3 comprises 11 residues. Trimming cost V 5 bases and J 10 bases, with 11 bases left between them. The CDR3 DNA reads TGTGCCAGCAGCGACCGGGATGGCCAGTACTTC. Amino acid sequence: CASSDRDGQYF.

This clone appeared once. The CDR3 spells CASSGDPTGQGEETQYF. The CDR3 coding sequence is TGCGCCAGCAGCGGAGACCCGACGGGACAGGGTGAAGAGACCCAGTACTTC. The chain uses TRBV5-1 and TRBJ2-5; 9 bases are a match to TRBD1. The CDR3 is 17 residues long. Per the germline V gene, CDR1 is SGHRS and CDR2 is YFSETQ. V shed 4 bases, J shed 3 bases, and the junction held 13 bases outside the gene matches.